Listed below are T cell receptor beta chains from one sample, sequenced in a study of T cell responses to AZD1222 COVID-19 vaccine. Assay: immunoSEQ multiplex PCR; the TCRdb copy retains only in-frame clones and omits some. Of around 80,000 clones in the sample, roughly 80% were seen once. Sequencing was performed on peripheral blood, taken 28 days after the second AZD1222 dose. These receptor sequences come from an adult who received the AZD1222 COVID-19 vaccine. CDR3s include the opening cysteine and the closing phenylalanine or tryptophan. D genes are given only for firm matches. Where a row states a size, it is once, few, many or the class of an expanded clone; other rows omit it.

abundance,v_gene,j_gene,d_gene,CDR3aa,CDR3nt
-,TRBV7-3,TRBJ2-2,-,CASSLSATFTGELFF,TGTGCCAGCAGCTTAAGCGCGACCTTCACCGGGGAGCTGTTTTTT
-,TRBV9,TRBJ2-7,-,CASSVGGYEQYF,TGTGCCAGCAGCGTAGGGGGTTACGAGCAGTACTTC
few,TRBV3-1/TRBV3-2,TRBJ1-2,TRBD1,CASSPTQGAGYGYTF,TGTGCCAGCAGCCCCACACAGGGGGCTGGCTATGGCTACACCTTC
-,TRBV3-1/TRBV3-2,TRBJ2-7,-,CASSRAGTGAYEQYF,TGTGCCAGCAGCCGTGCCGGGACGGGGGCCTACGAGCAGTACTTC
-,TRBV20-1,TRBJ2-5,TRBD2,CSASVGGDKETQYF,TGCAGTGCTAGTGTGGGGGGGGATAAAGAGACCCAGTACTTC
few,TRBV6-5,TRBJ2-7,-,CATRSVGGGEQYF,TGTGCCACCAGGTCTGTGGGTGGAGGGGAGCAGTACTTC
-,TRBV6-5,TRBJ2-3,-,CASSPSRSGTDTQYF,TGTGCCAGCAGTCCGAGCCGTTCGGGCACAGATACGCAGTATTTT
-,TRBV6-1,TRBJ1-6,-,CASSEWQVGRNSPLHF,TGTGCCAGCAGTGAATGGCAGGTGGGACGAAATTCACCCCTCCACTTT
-,TRBV3-1/TRBV3-2,TRBJ1-5,-,CASSFTGTQPQHF,TGTGCCAGCAGTTTCACAGGGACTCAGCCCCAGCATTTT
-,TRBV24-1,TRBJ2-7,-,CATSQGPSYEQYF,TGTGCCACCAGTCAGGGACCTTCCTACGAGCAGTACTTC
-,TRBV28,TRBJ1-2,-,CASSLPQGRGYTF,TGTGCCAGCAGTTTACCCCAGGGGCGCGGCTACACCTTC
-,TRBV5-6,TRBJ2-5,TRBD2,CASSTGLAGGTQETQYF,TGTGCCAGCAGCACGGGACTAGCGGGAGGAACCCAAGAGACCCAGTACTTC
few,TRBV14,TRBJ1-1,-,CASSPFESTEAFF,TGTGCCAGCAGCCCCTTCGAAAGCACTGAAGCTTTCTTT
-,TRBV28,TRBJ1-2,TRBD1,CASSYRGPGGYTF,TGTGCCAGCAGTTACAGGGGGCCCGGTGGCTACACCTTC
-,TRBV5-1,TRBJ1-2,TRBD1,CASSPGDRNYGYTF,TGCGCCAGCAGCCCGGGGGACAGGAACTATGGCTACACCTTC
-,TRBV28,TRBJ1-5,-,CASSLPRLPQHF,TGTGCCAGCAGTTTACCCCGCCTGCCCCAGCATTTT
-,TRBV5-8,TRBJ2-1,TRBD1,CASSRETGSSRSYNEQFF,TGTGCCAGCAGCCGCGAGACAGGGAGCTCAAGGTCCTACAATGAGCAGTTCTTC
-,TRBV30,TRBJ1-4,-,CAWLGRPGEKLFF,TGTGCCTGGTTGGGTAGACCTGGTGAAAAACTGTTTTTT
-,TRBV6-4,TRBJ2-2,-,CASSDRDTGELFF,TGTGCCAGCAGTGACAGGGACACCGGGGAGCTGTTTTTT
-,TRBV6-2/TRBV6-3,TRBJ2-2,TRBD2,CASSLPSGRNTGELFF,TGTGCCAGCAGTCTACCTAGCGGGAGGAACACCGGGGAGCTGTTTTTT
-,TRBV11-1,TRBJ1-2,-,CASSRRGNYGYTF,TGTGCCAGCAGCCGTAGGGGGAACTATGGCTACACCTTC
-,TRBV7-9,TRBJ2-7,TRBD2,CASSLAPLAGGSYEQYF,TGTGCCAGCAGCTTAGCGCCCCTAGCGGGAGGTTCCTACGAGCAGTACTTC
-,TRBV4-3,TRBJ1-2,-,CASSQDSAGLGYGYTF,TGCGCCAGCAGCCAAGATTCAGCAGGGTTGGGCTATGGCTACACCTTC
-,TRBV6-2/TRBV6-3,TRBJ2-7,-,CASSWLASVGEQYF,TGTGCCAGCAGTTGGCTAGCGAGCGTGGGCGAGCAGTACTTC
-,TRBV5-4,TRBJ2-1,TRBD2,CASSLKREAFYNEQFF,TGTGCCAGCAGCTTGAAACGGGAGGCGTTCTACAATGAGCAGTTCTTC
-,TRBV6-2/TRBV6-3,TRBJ1-5,-,CASSYLGGGQPQHF,TGTGCCAGCAGTTACTTGGGGGGTGGTCAGCCCCAGCATTTT
-,TRBV7-2,TRBJ1-5,TRBD1,CASSQTITGGSQPQHF,TGTGCCAGCAGCCAGACCATTACAGGGGGCAGTCAGCCCCAGCATTTT
-,TRBV11-3,TRBJ1-1,TRBD1,CASSFRRGRRDTEAFF,TGTGCCAGCAGCTTTCGTAGGGGGCGCCGAGACACTGAAGCTTTCTTT
-,TRBV10-2,TRBJ2-1,TRBD1,CASSSEQGYNEQFF,TGCGCCAGCAGTAGTGAACAGGGGTACAATGAGCAGTTCTTC
-,TRBV28,TRBJ1-2,-,CASSFSTEYGYTF,TGTGCCAGCAGTTTTTCGACGGAATATGGCTACACCTTC
once,TRBV5-6,TRBJ2-2,-,CASSLVRIGNTGELFF,TGTGCCAGCAGCTTGGTTAGGATCGGGAACACCGGGGAGCTGTTTTTT
-,TRBV3-1/TRBV3-2,TRBJ2-5,TRBD1,CAIGTAQETQYF,TGTGCCATCGGGACAGCTCAAGAGACCCAGTACTTC
-,TRBV28,TRBJ2-7,TRBD2,CASYLAGYEQYF,TGTGCCAGCTATCTAGCGGGATACGAGCAGTACTTC
-,TRBV6-5,TRBJ2-5,TRBD1,CASSRTGAETQYF,TGTGCCAGCAGCCGGACAGGGGCGGAGACCCAGTACTTC
-,TRBV9,TRBJ2-2,-,CASSVPGSRELFF,TGTGCCAGCAGCGTTCCAGGGTCCCGGGAGCTGTTTTTT
once,TRBV28,TRBJ1-4,TRBD1,CASSRPGQGREKLFF,TGTGCCAGCAGTCGACCGGGACAGGGTCGCGAAAAACTGTTTTTT